Here is one TCR beta chain with its context. Its specific antigen is unknown. Base qualities are missing; no much larger clone stands one base away. This sample is drawn from a study of technical replicates of blood from a few donors (dated by TCRdb to 2016 to 2017). Including the terminal cysteine and phenylalanine, the CDR3 comprises 13 residues. The read is trimmed to its CDR3 DNA, 39 bases read in frame from base 1. V loses 1 base of germline sequence and J loses 5 bases, and the interval between the two ends is 9 bases. As encoded in the germline V gene (reference sequence), CDR1 is SGHNT while CDR2 is YYREEE. To prepare the library, the immunoSEQ multiplex PCR assay was applied. The table was pulled from immuneACCESS by TCRdb, which kept in-frame rearrangements only. Such tables lose some clones; where checked, under half of the loss comes from unresolved V genes, and the rest has no known cause. A total of some 58,000 clones appear in this sample, 94% of them only once. The ten largest make up around 0.2% of the sample.

The clonotype was recovered from a human donor in good health. The sequencing input was T cells isolated from PBMCs. The rearrangement joined TRBV5-4 to TRBJ2-5; TRBD1 might be the D gene, on 5 matching bases. The CDR3 region reads CASSLLPGETQYF. The sequence in DNA is TGTGCCAGCAGCTTGCTTCCAGGGGAGACCCAGTACTTC.